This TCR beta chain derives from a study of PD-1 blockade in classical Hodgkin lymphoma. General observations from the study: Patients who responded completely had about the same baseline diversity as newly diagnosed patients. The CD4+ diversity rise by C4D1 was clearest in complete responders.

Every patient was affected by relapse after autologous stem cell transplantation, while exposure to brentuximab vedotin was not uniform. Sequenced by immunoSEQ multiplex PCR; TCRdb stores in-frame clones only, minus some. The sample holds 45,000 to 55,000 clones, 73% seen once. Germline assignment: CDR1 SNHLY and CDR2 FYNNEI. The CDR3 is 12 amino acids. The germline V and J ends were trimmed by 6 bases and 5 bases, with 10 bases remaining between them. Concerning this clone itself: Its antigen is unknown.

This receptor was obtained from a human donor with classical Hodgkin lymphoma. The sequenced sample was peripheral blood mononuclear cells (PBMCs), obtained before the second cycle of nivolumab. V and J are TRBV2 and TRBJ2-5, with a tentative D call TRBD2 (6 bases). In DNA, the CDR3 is TGTGCCAGCAGAGGAGGGGTCGAGACCCAGTACTTC. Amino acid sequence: CASRGGVETQYF.